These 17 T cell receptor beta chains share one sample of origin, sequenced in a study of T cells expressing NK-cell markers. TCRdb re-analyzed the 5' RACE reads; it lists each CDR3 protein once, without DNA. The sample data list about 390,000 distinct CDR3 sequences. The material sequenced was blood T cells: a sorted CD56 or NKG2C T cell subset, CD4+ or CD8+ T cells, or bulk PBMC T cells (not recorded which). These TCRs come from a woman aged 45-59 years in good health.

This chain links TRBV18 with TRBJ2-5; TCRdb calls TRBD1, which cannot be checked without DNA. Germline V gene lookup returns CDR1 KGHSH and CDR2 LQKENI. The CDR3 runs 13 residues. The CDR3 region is CASSAPSEETQYF.

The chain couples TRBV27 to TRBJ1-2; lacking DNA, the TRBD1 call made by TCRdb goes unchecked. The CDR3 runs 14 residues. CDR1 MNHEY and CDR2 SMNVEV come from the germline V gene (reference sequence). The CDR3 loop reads CASSLQGFNYGYTF.

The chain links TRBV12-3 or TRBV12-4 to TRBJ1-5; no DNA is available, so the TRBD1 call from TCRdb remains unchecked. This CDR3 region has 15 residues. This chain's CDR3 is CASSFTVGAGQPQHF.

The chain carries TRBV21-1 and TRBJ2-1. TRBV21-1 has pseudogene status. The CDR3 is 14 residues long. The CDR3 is CASTNRQIYNEQFF.

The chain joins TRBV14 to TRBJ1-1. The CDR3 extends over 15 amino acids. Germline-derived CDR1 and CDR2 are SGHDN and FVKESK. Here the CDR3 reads CASSQDRFPNTEAFF.

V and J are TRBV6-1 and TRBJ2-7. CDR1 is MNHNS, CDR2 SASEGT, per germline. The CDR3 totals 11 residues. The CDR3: CASRDPHEQYF.

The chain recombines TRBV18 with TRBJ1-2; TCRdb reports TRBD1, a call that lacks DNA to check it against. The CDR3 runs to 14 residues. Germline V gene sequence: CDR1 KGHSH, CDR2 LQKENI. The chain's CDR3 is CASSPSGEAYGYTF.

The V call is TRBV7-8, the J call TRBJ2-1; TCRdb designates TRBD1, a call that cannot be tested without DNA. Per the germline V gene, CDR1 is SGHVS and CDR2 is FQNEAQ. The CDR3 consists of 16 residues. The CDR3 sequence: CASSLAATPGDNEQFF.

This CDR3 reads CASSQDGAGGNQPQHF. The gene calls are TRBV4-1 and TRBJ1-5. CDR1 and CDR2 from the germline V gene are MGHRA and YSYEKL. The CDR3 contains 16 residues.

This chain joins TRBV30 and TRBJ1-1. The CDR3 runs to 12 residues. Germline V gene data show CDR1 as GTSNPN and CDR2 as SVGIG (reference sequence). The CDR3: CAWRTSDTEAFF.

CDR3 sequence reads: CASSDRDRESNEQFF. The chain couples TRBV7-2 to TRBJ2-1; TCRdb gives TRBD1 as the D gene, but with no DNA this cannot be confirmed. Germline values: CDR1 SGHTA, CDR2 FQGNSA. This CDR3 spans 15 amino acids.

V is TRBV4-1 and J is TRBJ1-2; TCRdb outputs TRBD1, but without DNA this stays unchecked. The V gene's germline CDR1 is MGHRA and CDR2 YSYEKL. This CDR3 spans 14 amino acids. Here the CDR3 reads CASSQADRPYGYTF.

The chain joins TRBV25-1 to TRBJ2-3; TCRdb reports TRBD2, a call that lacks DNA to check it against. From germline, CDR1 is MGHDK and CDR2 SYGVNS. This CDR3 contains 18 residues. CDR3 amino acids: CASSAQKGLAGRTDTQYF.

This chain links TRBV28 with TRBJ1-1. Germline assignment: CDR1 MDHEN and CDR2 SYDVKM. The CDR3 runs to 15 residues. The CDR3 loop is CASSFIFRDGPEAFF.

CDR3 loop: CASSPREGMGRPAGNEQFF. V is TRBV14 and J is TRBJ2-1; there is no DNA to check the TCRdb D call of TRBD2. Germline V gene lookup returns CDR1 SGHDN and CDR2 FVKESK. The CDR3 sequence is 19 residues long.

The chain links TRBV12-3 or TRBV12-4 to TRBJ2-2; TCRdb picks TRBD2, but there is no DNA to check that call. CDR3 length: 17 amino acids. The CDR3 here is CASSPRAGLGDTGELFF.

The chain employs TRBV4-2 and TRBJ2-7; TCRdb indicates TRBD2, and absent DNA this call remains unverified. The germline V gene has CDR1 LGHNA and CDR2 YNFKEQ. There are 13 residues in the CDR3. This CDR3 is CASTAGETYEQYF.